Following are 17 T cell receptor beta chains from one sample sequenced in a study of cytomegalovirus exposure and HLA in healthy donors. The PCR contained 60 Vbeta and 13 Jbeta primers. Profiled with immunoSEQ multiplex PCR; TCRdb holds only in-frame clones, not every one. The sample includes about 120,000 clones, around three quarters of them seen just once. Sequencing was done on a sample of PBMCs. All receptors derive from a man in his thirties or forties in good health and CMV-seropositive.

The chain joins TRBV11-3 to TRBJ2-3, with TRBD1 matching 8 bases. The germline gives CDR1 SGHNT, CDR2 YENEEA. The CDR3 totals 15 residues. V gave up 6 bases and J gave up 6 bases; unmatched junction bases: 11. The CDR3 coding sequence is TGTGCCAGCAGTCACGGACAGGGTTCTTTCGATACGCAGTATTTT. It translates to CASSHGQGSFDTQYF.

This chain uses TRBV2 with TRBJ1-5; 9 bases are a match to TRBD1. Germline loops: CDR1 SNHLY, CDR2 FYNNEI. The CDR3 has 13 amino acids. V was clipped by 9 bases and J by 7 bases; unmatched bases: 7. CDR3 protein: CASTGGPLQPQHF. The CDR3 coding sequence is TGTGCCAGTACAGGGGGCCCGCTCCAGCCCCAGCATTTT.

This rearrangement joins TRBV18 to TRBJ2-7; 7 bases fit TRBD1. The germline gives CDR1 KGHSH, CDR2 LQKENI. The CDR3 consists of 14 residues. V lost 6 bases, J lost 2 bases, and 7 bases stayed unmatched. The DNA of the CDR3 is TGTGCCAGCTCGCCCGGGACAGTAACCTACGAGCAGTACTTC. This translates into CASSPGTVTYEQYF.

Here the CDR3 DNA reads TGTGCCAGCAGTGTACGGGAGGGCAATAATTCACCCCTCCACTTT. It codes for CASSVREGNNSPLHF. The chain employs TRBV6-1 and TRBJ1-6; D not certain. Germline V CDR1 and CDR2: MNHNS, SASEGT. Trimming removed 4 bases from V and 5 bases from J, with 12 bases in between. This CDR3 contains 15 residues.

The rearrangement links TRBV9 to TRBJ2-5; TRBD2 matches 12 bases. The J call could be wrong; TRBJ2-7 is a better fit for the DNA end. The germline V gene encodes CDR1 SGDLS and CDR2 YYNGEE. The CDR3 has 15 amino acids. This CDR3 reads CASSEGLAGTYEQYF. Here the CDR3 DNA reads TGTGCCAGCAGCGAAGGACTAGCGGGGACCTACGAGCAGTACTTC.

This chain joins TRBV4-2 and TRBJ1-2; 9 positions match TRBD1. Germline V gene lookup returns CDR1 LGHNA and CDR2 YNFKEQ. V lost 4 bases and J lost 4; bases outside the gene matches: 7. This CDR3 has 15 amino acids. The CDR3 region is CASSLRDREAYGYTF. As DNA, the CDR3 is TGTGCCAGCAGCCTAAGGGACAGGGAGGCCTATGGCTACACCTTC.

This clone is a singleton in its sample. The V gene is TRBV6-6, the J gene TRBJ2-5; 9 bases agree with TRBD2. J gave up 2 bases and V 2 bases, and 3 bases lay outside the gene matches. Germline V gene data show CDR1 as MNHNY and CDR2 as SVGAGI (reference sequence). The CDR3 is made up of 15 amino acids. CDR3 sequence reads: CASSYRAGGQETQYF. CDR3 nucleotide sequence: TGTGCCAGCAGTTACCGAGCGGGGGGACAAGAGACCCAGTACTTC.

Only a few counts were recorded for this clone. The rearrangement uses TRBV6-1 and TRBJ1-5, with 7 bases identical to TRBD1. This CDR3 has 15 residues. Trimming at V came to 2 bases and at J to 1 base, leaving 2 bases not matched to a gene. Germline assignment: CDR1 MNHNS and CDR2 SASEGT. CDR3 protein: CASSEQTGSNQPQHF. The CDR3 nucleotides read TGTGCCAGCAGTGAACAGACAGGGAGCAATCAGCCCCAGCATTTT.

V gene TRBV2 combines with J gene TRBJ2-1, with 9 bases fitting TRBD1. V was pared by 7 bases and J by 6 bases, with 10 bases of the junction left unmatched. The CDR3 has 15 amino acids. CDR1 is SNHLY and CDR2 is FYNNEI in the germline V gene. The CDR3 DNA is TGTGCCAGCAAAAGGGATCGACAGGGGGTCAATGAGCAGTTCTTC. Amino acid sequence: CASKRDRQGVNEQFF.

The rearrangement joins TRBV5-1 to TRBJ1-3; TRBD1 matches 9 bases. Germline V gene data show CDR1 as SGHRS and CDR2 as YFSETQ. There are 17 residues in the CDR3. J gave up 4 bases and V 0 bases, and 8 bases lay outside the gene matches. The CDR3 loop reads CASSLVGTGIYGNTIYF. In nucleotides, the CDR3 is TGCGCCAGCAGCTTGGTAGGGACAGGGATTTACGGAAACACCATATATTTT.

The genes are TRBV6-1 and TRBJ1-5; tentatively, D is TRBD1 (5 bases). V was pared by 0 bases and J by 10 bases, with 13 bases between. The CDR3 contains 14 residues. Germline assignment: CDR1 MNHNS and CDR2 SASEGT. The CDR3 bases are TGTGCCAGCAGTGAAGCGGACACCATGTACCCCCAGCATTTT. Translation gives CASSEADTMYPQHF.

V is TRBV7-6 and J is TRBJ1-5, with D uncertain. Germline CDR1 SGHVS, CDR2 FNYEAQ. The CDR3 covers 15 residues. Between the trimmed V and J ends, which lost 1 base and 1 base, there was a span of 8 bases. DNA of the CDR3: TGTGCCAGCAGCTTAGGAACTCGGAGCAATCAGCCCCAGCATTTT. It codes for CASSLGTRSNQPQHF.

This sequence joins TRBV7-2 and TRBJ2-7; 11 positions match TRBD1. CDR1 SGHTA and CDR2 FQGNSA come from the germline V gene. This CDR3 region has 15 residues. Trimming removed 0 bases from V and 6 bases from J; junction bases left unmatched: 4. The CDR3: CASSLADGTGGEQYF. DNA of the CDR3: TGTGCCAGCAGCTTAGCGGACGGGACAGGGGGCGAGCAGTACTTC.

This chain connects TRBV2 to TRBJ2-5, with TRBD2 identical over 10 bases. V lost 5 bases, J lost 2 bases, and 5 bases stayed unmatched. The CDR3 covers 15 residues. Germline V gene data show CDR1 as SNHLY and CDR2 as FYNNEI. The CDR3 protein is CASSQTSGAQETQYF. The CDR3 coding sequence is TGTGCCAGCAGTCAAACTAGCGGGGCACAAGAGACCCAGTACTTC.

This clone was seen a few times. DNA of the CDR3: TGTGCCAGCAGCCCTAGGACTAGCGGGGCAGATACGCAGTATTTT. It specifies CASSPRTSGADTQYF. The chain links TRBV4-2 to TRBJ2-3, with TRBD2 matching 12 bases. The germline gives CDR1 LGHNA, CDR2 YNFKEQ. This CDR3 is built from 15 residues. The V segment lost 4 bases and the J segment 4 bases; nucleotides outside the gene matches: 3.

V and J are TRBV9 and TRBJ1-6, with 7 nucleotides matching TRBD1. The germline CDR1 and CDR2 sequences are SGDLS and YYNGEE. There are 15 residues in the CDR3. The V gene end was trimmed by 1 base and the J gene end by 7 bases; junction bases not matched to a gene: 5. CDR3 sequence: CASSVLSQGNSPLHF. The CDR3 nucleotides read TGTGCCAGCAGCGTATTATCACAGGGGAATTCACCCCTCCACTTT.

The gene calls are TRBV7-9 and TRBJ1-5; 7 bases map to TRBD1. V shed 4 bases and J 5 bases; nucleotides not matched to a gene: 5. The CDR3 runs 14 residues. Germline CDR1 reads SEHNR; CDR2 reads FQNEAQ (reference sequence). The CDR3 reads CASSSGQLDQPQHF. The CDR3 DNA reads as TGTGCCAGCAGCTCGGGACAGCTTGATCAGCCCCAGCATTTT.